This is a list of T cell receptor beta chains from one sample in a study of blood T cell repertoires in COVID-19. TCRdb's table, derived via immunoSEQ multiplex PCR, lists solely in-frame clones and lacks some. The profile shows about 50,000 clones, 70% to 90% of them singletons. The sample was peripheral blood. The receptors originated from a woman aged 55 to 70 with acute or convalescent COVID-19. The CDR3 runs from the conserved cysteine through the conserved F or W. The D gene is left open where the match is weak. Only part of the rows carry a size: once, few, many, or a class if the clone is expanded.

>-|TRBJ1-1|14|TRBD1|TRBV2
CASKGRQGNTEAFF
TGTGCCAGCAAGGGAAGACAGGGCAACACTGAAGCTTTCTTT
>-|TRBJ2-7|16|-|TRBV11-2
CASSLEGGSSSYEQYF
TGTGCCAGCAGCTTAGAGGGGGGATCTAGCTCCTACGAGCAGTACTTC
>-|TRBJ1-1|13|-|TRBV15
CATSRLGNTEAFF
TGTGCCACCAGCAGACTAGGGAACACTGAAGCTTTCTTT
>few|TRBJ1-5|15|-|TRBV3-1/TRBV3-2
CASSQDLTWAQPQHF
TGTGCCAGCAGCCAAGATCTCACCTGGGCTCAGCCCCAGCATTTT
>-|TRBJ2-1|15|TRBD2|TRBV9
CASSVEGTSGAGQFF
TGTGCCAGCAGCGTAGAAGGGACTAGCGGGGCCGGGCAGTTCTTC
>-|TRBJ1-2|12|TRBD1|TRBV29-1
CSAGQGANGYTF
TGCAGCGCAGGACAGGGGGCAAATGGCTACACCTTC
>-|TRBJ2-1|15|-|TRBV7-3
CASSLVASRSNEQFF
TGTGCCAGCAGCTTAGTGGCTAGCAGAAGCAATGAGCAGTTCTTC
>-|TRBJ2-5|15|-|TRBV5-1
CASSRMGLSGETQYF
TGCGCCAGCAGTCGGATGGGCCTCAGCGGAGAGACCCAGTACTTC
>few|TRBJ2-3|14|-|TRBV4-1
CASSPLTSTDTQYF
TGCGCCAGCAGCCCCCTCACTAGCACAGATACGCAGTATTTT
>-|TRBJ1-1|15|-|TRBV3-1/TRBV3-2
CASSQDTGGNTEAFF
TGTGCCAGCAGCCAAGATACGGGGGGGAACACTGAAGCTTTCTTT
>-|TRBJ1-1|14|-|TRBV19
CASSIGTDNTEAFF
TGTGCCAGTAGTATAGGGACAGACAACACTGAAGCTTTCTTT
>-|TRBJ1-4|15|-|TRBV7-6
CASSLAGGANEKLFF
TGTGCCAGCAGCTTAGCAGGGGGGGCTAATGAAAAACTGTTTTTT
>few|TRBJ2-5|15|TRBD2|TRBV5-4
CASSLGGGGQETQYF
TGTGCCAGCAGCTTGGGCGGGGGAGGACAAGAGACCCAGTACTTC
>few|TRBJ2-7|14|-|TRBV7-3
CASSPLGGPYEQYF
TGTGCCAGCAGCCCCCTGGGGGGACCCTACGAGCAGTACTTC
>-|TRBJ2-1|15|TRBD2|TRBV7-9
CASSLDGGAYNEQFF
TGTGCCAGCAGCTTAGACGGGGGGGCCTACAATGAGCAGTTCTTC
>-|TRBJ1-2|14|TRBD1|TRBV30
CACNPGQGLFGYTF
TGTGCCTGTAATCCGGGACAGGGACTTTTTGGCTACACCTTC
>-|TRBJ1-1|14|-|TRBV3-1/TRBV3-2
CASSKTVGSSEAFF
TGTGCCAGCAGCAAGACTGTGGGGAGCTCTGAAGCTTTCTTT
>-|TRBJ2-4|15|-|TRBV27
CASSGNPAGTRIQYF
TGTGCCAGCAGTGGAAACCCGGCCGGGACACGGATTCAGTACTTC
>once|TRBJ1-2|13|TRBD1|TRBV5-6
CASSPDRGPGYTF
TGTGCCAGCAGCCCCGACAGGGGGCCCGGCTACACCTTC
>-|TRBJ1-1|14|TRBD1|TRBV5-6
CASSGGQGNTEAFF
TGTGCCAGCAGCGGGGGACAGGGAAACACTGAAGCTTTCTTT
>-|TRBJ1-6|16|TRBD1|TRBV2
CASSTRQGAGNSPLHF
TGTGCCAGCAGTACTCGCCAGGGGGCAGGCAATTCACCCCTCCACTTT
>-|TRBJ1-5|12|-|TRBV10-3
CAINGRAQPQHF
TGTGCCATCAACGGCAGGGCCCAGCCCCAGCATTTT
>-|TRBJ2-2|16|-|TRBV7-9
CASSLGNGIAAGELFF
TGTGCCAGCAGCTTAGGGAACGGGATAGCGGCCGGGGAGCTGTTTTTT
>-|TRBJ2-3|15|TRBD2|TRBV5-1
CASSPRGGDADTQYF
TGCGCCAGCAGCCCCCGGGGGGGCGACGCAGATACGCAGTATTTT
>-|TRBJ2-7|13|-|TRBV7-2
CASSLPAPGEQYF
TGTGCCAGCAGCTTACCTGCCCCGGGGGAGCAGTACTTC
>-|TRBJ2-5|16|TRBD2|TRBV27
CASSLGTSGGPGTQYF
TGTGCCAGCAGTTTAGGGACTAGCGGGGGTCCAGGAACCCAGTACTTC
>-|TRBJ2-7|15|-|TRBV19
CASSPRTANRDEQYF
TGTGCCAGTAGTCCGAGGACTGCGAACCGGGACGAGCAGTACTTC
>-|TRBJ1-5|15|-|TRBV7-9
CASSWGEGRNQPQHF
TGTGCCAGCAGCTGGGGAGAAGGAAGGAATCAGCCCCAGCATTTT
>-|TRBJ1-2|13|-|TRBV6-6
CASSHDSRYGYTF
TGTGCCAGCAGCCACGACAGCCGCTATGGCTACACCTTC
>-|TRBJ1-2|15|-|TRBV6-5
CASSSPGRTGNGYTF
TGTGCCAGCAGTTCCCCTGGACGTACAGGGAATGGCTACACCTTC
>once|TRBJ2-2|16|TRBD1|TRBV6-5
CASSSIGQGWTGELFF
TGTGCCAGCAGTTCGATAGGACAGGGTTGGACCGGGGAGCTGTTTTTT
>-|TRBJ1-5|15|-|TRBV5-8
CASSLGHTSNQPQHF
TGTGCCAGCAGCTTGGGGCACACGAGCAATCAGCCCCAGCATTTT
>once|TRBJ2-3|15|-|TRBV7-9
CASSLRARGRDTQYF
TGTGCCAGCAGCTTGCGGGCCCGAGGGAGGGATACGCAGTATTTT
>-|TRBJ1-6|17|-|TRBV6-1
CASSEIHNNINNSPLHF
TGTGCCAGCAGTGAAATACACAATAACATTAATAATTCACCCCTCCACTTT
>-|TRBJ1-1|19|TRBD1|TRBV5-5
CASSPGQVTYANRNTEAFF
TGTGCCAGCAGCCCCGGACAGGTCACTTATGCCAATAGGAACACTGAAGCTTTCTTT
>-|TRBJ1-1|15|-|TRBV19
CASSMWSGANTEAFF
TGTGCCAGTAGTATGTGGTCAGGGGCGAACACTGAAGCTTTCTTT
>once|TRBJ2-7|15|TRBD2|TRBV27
CATRRGGARVGEQYF
TGTGCCACCCGCCGGGGGGGCGCACGGGTTGGCGAGCAGTACTTC